What follows is one T cell receptor beta chain and its context. The antigen is undetermined. The PCR contained 60 Vbeta and 13 Jbeta primers. The method was immunoSEQ multiplex PCR; TCRdb's version includes in-frame clones alone and lacks a portion of them. The sample has some 150,000 clones, about 72% seen once. This sample was included in a study of cytomegalovirus exposure and HLA in healthy donors. The study's findings and limits: Follow-up analysis seemed to connect common viral pathogens with several of the most significant clusters identified. Productive status was seen about 90% or about 30% of the time for most TCR beta V segments in an earlier analysis.

CDR1 is SGHRS, CDR2 YFSETQ, per germline. V was shortened by 5 bases and J by 2 bases, with 10 bases between the two germline ends. CDR3 length equals 14 residues. This TCR came from a human donor in good health. The sequencing sample was made of PBMCs. The V and J genes are TRBV5-1 and TRBJ2-2; possible D gene TRBD2, 6 bases. CDR3 amino acids: CASRGTPNTGELFF. CDR3 DNA: TGCGCCAGCAGAGGGACTCCTAACACCGGGGAGCTGTTTTTT.